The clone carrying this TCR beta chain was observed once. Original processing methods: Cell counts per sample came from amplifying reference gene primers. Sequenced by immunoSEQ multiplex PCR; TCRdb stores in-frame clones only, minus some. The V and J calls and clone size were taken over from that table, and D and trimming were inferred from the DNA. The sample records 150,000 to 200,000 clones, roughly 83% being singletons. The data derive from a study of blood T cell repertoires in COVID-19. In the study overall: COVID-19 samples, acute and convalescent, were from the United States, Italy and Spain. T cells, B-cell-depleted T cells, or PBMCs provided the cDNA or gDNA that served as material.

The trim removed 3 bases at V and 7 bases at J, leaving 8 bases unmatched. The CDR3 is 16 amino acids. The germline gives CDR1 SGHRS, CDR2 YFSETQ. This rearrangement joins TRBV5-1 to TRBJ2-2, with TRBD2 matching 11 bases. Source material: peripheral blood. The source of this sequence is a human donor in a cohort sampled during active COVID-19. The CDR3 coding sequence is TGCGCCAGCAGCTCCACACTAGCGGGGGCTTACGGGGAGCTGTTTTTT. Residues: CASSSTLAGAYGELFF.